The subject of this entry is one T cell receptor beta chain. Antigen: not known. This sample was taken from a study of chemoradiotherapy in HPV16-positive cancers. Findings of the study overall: Non-HPV-specific T cells did not expand in tumors during treatment, whereas candidate HPV-specific clones and E7-related motifs did.

Profiled with immunoSEQ multiplex PCR; TCRdb holds only in-frame clones, not every one. The sample carries approximately 14,000 clones, under 80% recorded once. The germline V gene has CDR1 SGHNT and CDR2 YYREEE (reference sequence). J lost 8 bases, V lost 0 bases, and 11 bases had no gene match. CDR3 size: 17 residues. The receptor was isolated from a human donor with HPV-associated anogenital cancer. V gene TRBV5-4 combines with J gene TRBJ1-6; 7 bases fit TRBD1. This sample was taken from a patient who underwent chemoradiotherapy. CDR3 DNA sequence: TGTGCCAGCAGCTTGGCCAGGGGGGGGGACCTTTATTCACCCCTCCACTTT. It encodes CASSLARGGDLYSPLHF.